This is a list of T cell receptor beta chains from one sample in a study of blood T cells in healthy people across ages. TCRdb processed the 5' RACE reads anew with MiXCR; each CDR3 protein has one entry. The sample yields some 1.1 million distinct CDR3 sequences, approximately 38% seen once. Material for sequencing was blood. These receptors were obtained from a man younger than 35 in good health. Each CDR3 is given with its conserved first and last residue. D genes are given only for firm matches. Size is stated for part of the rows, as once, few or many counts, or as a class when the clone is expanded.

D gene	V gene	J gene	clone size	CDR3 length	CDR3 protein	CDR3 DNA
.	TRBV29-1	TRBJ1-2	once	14	CSVDGGGLDYGHTF	TGCAGCGTCGATGGCGGGGGGCTAGACTATGGCCACACCTTC
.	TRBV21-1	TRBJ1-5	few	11	CASFSGQPQHF	TGTGCCAGCTTCTCTGGTCAGCCCCAGCATTTT
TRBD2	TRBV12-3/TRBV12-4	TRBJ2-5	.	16	CASSPPGLAGEGTQYF	TGTGCCAGCAGTCCCCCGGGACTAGCGGGAGAGGGGACCCAGTATTTC
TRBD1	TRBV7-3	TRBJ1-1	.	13	CASSSSGTGKTFF	TGTGCCAGCAGCTCCTCCGGGACAGGGAAAACTTTCTTT
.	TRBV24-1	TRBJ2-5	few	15	CATSDPQRPQETQYF	TGTGCCACCAGTGATCCGCAGCGGCCACAAGAGACCCAGTACTTC
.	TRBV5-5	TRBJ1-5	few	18	CASSLAGDGPDSNQPQHF	TGTGCCAGCAGCTTGGCTGGGGACGGGCCCGATAGCAATCAGCCCCAGCATTTT
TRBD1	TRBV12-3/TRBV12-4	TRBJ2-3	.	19	CASSLEGRWRGQGADTQYF	TGTGCCAGCAGTTTAGAAGGCCGGTGGCGGGGACAGGGAGCAGATACGCAGTATTTT
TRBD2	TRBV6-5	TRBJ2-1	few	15	CASRFRRGGSNEQFF	TGTGCCAGCAGATTCAGACGGGGGGGCTCCAATGAGCAGTTCTTC
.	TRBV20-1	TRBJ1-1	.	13	CSAQAGLDTEAFF	TGCAGTGCCCAGGCGGGGCTTGACACTGAAGCTTTCTTT
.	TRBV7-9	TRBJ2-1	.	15	CASSLVQGKDNEQFF	TGTGCCAGCAGCTTAGTCCAGGGGAAGGACAATGAGCAGTTCTTC
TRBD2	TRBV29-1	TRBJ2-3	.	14	CSVGRTSGADTQYF	TGCAGCGTTGGAAGGACTAGCGGGGCAGATACGCAGTATTTT
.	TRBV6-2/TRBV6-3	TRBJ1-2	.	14	CASSYLVASYGYTF	TGTGCCAGCAGTTACTTGGTGGCTAGCTATGGCTACACCTTC
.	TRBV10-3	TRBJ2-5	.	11	CAISVAAEQYF	TGTGCCATCAGTGTCGCCGCGGAGCAGTACTTC
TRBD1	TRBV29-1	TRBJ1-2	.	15	CSVSILQGVAYGYTF	TGCAGCGTTTCGATACTACAGGGGGTGGCCTATGGCTACACCTTC
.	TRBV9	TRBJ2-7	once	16	CASSVSVDPLGDEQYF	TGTGCCAGTAGCGTTTCTGTGGACCCCCTTGGTGATGAGCAGTACTTC
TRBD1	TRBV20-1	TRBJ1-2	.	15	CSARPGTGDSYGYTF	TGCAGTGCTCGACCCGGGACAGGGGACAGCTATGGCTACACCTTC
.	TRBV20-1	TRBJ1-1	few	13	CSAALTRGTEAFF	TGCAGTGCAGCCCTGACAAGGGGGACTGAAGCTTTCTTT
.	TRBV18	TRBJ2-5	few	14	CASSPRNWQETQYF	TGTGCCAGCTCACCGAGAAATTGGCAAGAGACCCAGTACTTC
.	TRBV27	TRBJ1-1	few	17	CASSLFGTGTKRTEAFF	TGTGCCAGCAGTTTATTTGGTACAGGGACGAAACGAACTGAAGCTTTCTTT
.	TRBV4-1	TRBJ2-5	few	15	CASSQEAGAQETQYF	TGCGCCAGCAGCCAAGAAGCAGGAGCTCAAGAGACCCAGTACTTC
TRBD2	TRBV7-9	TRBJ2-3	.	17	CASSLGGSAGSTDTQYF	TGTGCCAGCAGCTTAGGAGGGTCAGCGGGAAGCACAGATACGCAGTATTTT
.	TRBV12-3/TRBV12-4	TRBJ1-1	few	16	CASSFGFGGEYTEAFF	TGTGCCAGCAGTTTTGGGTTCGGAGGGGAGTACACTGAAGCTTTCTTT
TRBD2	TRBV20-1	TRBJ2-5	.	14	CSARKGLDQETQYF	TGCAGTGCTAGGAAAGGACTAGACCAAGAGACCCAGTACTTC
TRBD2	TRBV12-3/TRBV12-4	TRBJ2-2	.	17	CASSFRTSMTNTGELFF	TGTGCCAGCAGTTTTCGGACTAGCATGACGAACACCGGGGAGCTGTTTTTT
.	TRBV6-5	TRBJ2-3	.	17	CASSYSYHRRYTDAQYF	TGTGCCAGCAGTTACTCCTACCACCGACGTTACACAGATGCGCAGTATTTT
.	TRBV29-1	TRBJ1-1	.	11	CSVELDTEAFF	TGCAGCGTTGAGTTAGACACTGAAGCTTTCTTT
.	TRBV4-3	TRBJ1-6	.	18	CASSQENQGSSYNSPLHF	TGCGCCAGCAGCCAAGAAAATCAGGGGAGCTCCTATAATTCACCCCTCCACTTT
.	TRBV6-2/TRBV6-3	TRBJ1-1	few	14	CASSRSGSVAEAFF	TGTGCCAGCAGTCGCTCGGGGTCCGTCGCTGAAGCTTTCTTT
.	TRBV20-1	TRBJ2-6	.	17	CSASPATGFGGANVLTF	TGCAGTGCTAGTCCCGCAACTGGATTTGGTGGGGCCAACGTCCTGACTTTC
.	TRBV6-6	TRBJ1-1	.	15	CASSYASAPNTEAFF	TGTGCCAGCAGTTACGCGTCAGCTCCGAACACTGAAGCTTTCTTT
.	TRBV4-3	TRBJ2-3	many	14	CASSHETGLATQYF	TGCGCCAGCAGCCACGAAACGGGTCTCGCTACGCAGTATTTT
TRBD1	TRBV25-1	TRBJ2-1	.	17	CASSEFSGTGASGEQFF	TGTGCCAGCAGTGAATTCTCCGGGACAGGGGCCTCCGGGGAGCAGTTCTTC
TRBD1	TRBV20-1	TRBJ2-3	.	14	CSATGTGVTDTQYF	TGCAGTGCCACGGGGACAGGGGTCACAGATACGCAGTATTTT
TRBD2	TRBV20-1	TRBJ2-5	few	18	CSARKSGVSGGVEETQYF	TGCAGTGCTAGAAAATCCGGGGTTAGCGGGGGAGTGGAAGAGACCCAGTACTTC
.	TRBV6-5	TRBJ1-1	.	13	CASRPGTNTEAFF	TGTGCCAGCAGACCCGGGACTAACACTGAAGCTTTCTTT
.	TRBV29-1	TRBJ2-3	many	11	CSVETTDTQYF	TGCAGCGTAGAAACTACAGATACGCAGTATTTT
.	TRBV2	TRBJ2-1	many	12	CASSGGTNEQFF	TGTGCCAGCAGTGGGGGTACCAATGAGCAGTTCTTC
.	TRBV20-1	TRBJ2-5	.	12	CSAAQTGETQYF	TGCAGTGCTGCGCAGACCGGGGAGACCCAGTACTTC
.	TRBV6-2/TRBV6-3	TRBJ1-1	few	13	CASSFTKNTEAFF	TGTGCCAGCAGTTTCACAAAGAACACTGAAGCTTTCTTT
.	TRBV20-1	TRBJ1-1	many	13	CSARPSLNTEAFF	TGCAGTGCTAGACCTTCTTTGAACACTGAAGCTTTCTTT
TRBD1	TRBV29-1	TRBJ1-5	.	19	CSVGEGGTGTGESNQPQHF	TGCAGCGTTGGAGAAGGGGGGACAGGGACAGGAGAGAGCAATCAGCCCCAGCATTTT
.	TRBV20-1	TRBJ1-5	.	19	CSARKLGTARGGRGQPQHF	TGCAGTGCTAGAAAACTAGGGACGGCAAGAGGGGGAAGGGGTCAGCCCCAGCATTTT
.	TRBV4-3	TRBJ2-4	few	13	CASSLDRGSEQYF	TGCGCCAGCAGCCTCGATAGAGGGAGTGAGCAGTACTTC
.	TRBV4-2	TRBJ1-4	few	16	CASRQSPGQHNEKLFF	TGTGCCAGCAGACAGTCTCCCGGGCAACACAATGAAAAACTGTTTTTT
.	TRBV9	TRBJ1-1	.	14	CASSISWADTEAFF	TGTGCCAGCAGCATATCTTGGGCGGACACTGAAGCTTTCTTT